This record looks at one T cell receptor beta chain sequence and its context. Antigen specificity is unknown. A read error is possible here, since a much larger clone lies one base away. Researchers made TCR beta libraries by using iRepertoire HTBI primers and running Arm-PCR on CDR3 regions. MiXCR, applied by TCRdb to the multiplex PCR reads, yields one record per CDR3 protein. The sample shows hundreds of thousands of distinct CDR3 sequences, approximately 13% of them seen only once. This sample is drawn from a study of regulatory T cells in long-lasting Graves disease. Study-level points and caveats: Persistent disease preferred TRBV28, TRBJ1-2 and TRBJ2-5. Persistent Graves' patients showed less TCR diversity than newly diagnosed patients showed.

The CDR3 consists of 17 residues. The ends lost 8 bases at V and 5 bases at J; junction bases unmatched: 14. Germline V gene lookup returns CDR1 ENHRY and CDR2 SYGVKD. Time point described: newly diagnosed GD, antithyroid drugs for less than 3 months. RNA extracted from PBMCs served as the sequencing template. This same sample was also part of a study on T cells in Graves' hyperthyroidism and ophthalmopathy. That paper states: The HTBI set primed first-round TCR CDR3 RT-PCR. Appearing also in blood were most of the thyroid clonotypes expanded above 0.001.

The sequencing used peripheral blood mononuclear cells (PBMCs), collected at new diagnosis, from a patient treated with antithyroid drugs. The sequence was collected from a man aged 25 to 40 with Graves disease. V gene TRBV10-3 combines with J gene TRBJ2-7; 14 nucleotides line up with TRBD2. CDR3 DNA sequence: TGTGCCATCTCGAGTCGGGGGACTAGCGGGAGATCCGACGAGCAGTACTTC. Protein product: CAISSRGTSGRSDEQYF.